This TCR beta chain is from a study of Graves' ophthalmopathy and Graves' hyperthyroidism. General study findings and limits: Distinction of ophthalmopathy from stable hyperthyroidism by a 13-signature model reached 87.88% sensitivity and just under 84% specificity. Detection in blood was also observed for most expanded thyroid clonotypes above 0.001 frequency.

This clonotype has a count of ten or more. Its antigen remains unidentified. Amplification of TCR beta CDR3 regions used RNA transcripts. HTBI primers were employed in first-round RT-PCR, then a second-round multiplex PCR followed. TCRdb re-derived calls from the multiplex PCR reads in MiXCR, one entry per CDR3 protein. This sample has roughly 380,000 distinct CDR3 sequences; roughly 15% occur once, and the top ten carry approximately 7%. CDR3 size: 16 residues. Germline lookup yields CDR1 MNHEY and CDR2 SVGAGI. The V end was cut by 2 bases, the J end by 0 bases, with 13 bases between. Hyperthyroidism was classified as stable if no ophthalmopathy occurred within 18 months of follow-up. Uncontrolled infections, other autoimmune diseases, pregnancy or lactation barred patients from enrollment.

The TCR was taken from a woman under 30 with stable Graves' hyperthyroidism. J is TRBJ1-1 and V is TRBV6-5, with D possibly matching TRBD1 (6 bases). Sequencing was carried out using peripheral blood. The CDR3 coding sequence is TGTGCCAGCAGTTACGGGGGGGGCCTACTGAACACTGAAGCTTTCTTT. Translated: CASSYGGGLLNTEAFF.